A selection of T cell receptor beta chains follows, all from one sample in a study of regulatory T cells in long-lasting Graves disease. TCRdb re-called the multiplex PCR reads with MiXCR, one entry per CDR3 protein. The repertoire holds roughly 350,000 distinct CDR3 sequences, with 15% to 20% as singletons. These same data were also listed under a study on T cells in Graves' hyperthyroidism and ophthalmopathy.

Sample: peripheral blood mononuclear cells (PBMCs), taken at new diagnosis, from a patient treated with antithyroid drugs. The receptors stem from a woman between 18 and 29 years old with Graves disease. The CDR3 runs from the conserved cysteine through the conserved F or W. D genes are given only for firm matches. A clone size is listed for some rows: how often the clone was seen (once, few, many), or a class if it is expanded.

v_gene	j_gene	d_gene	abundance	CDR3nt	CDR3aa
TRBV20-1	TRBJ1-5	NA	many	TGCAGTGCGCGACAGGATCTCGTCGTCAGCAATCAGCCCCAGCATTTT	CSARQDLVVSNQPQHF
TRBV7-8	TRBJ2-6	NA	many	TGTGCCAGCAGCCCCCCCTTGGGTTCTGGGGCCAACGTCCTGACTTTC	CASSPPLGSGANVLTF
TRBV18	TRBJ2-1	TRBD2	NA	TGTGCCAGCTCAACAGGACTAGCGGGAGAGGGGAAGCAGTTCTTC	CASSTGLAGEGKQFF
TRBV29-1	TRBJ2-5	NA	many	TGCAGCGTCAGGGTACACCAAGAGACCCAGTACTTC	CSVRVHQETQYF
TRBV5-1	TRBJ2-1	NA	many	TGCGCCAGCAGCTTGTCGGGACAAACGGCGGGTGAGCAGTTCTTC	CASSLSGQTAGEQFF
TRBV20-1	TRBJ2-1	NA	NA	TGCAGCTTTCGGAGCCCTGGTTTGTACAATGAGCAGTTCTTC	CSFRSPGLYNEQFF
TRBV9	TRBJ2-1	TRBD2	NA	TGTGCCAGCAGCGTAGCTACTTGGGAGGGCGGTGAGCAGTTCTTC	CASSVATWEGGEQFF
TRBV20-1	TRBJ2-7	TRBD2	many	TGCAGTGCTAGAGTAGCGGGACTCCGCTACGAGCAGTACTTC	CSARVAGLRYEQYF
TRBV20-1	TRBJ1-3	NA	few	TGCAGTGCTAGACCTGGCGCACTCTCTGGAAACACCATATATTTT	CSARPGALSGNTIYF
TRBV28	TRBJ1-1	NA	many	TGTGCCAGCAGTTTTGGACTGACGAACACTGAAGCTTTCTTT	CASSFGLTNTEAFF
TRBV28	TRBJ2-2	TRBD2	many	TGTGCCAGCAGCCGAGGCGGGGGCACCGGGGAGCTGTTTTTT	CASSRGGGTGELFF
TRBV5-6	TRBJ2-3	TRBD2	NA	TGTGCCAGCAGACAAAGGACTAGCGGGAGCGCAGATACGCAGTATTTT	CASRQRTSGSADTQYF
TRBV10-3	TRBJ1-1	NA	NA	TGTGCCATCAGTGAGTCAGGCCCCCCAGACTCTGAAGCTTTCTTT	CAISESGPPDSEAFF
TRBV5-1	TRBJ2-1	TRBD2	NA	TGCGCCAGCAGCTTGATTTCTCCGGGACTAGCTCCTCCCGAGCAGTTCTTC	CASSLISPGLAPPEQFF
TRBV2	TRBJ2-7	NA	many	TGTGCCAGCAGGGGCCAAAGCTCCTACGAGCAGTACTTC	CASRGQSSYEQYF
TRBV27	TRBJ1-3	NA	few	TGTGCCAGCAGTTACAAGAGGAGGGCCCCCACTTCTGGAGACACCATATATTTT	CASSYKRRAPTSGDTIYF
TRBV18	TRBJ2-1	TRBD2	many	TGTGCCAGCTCACCCGGACTAGCGGGAGGGCCCTCCTATGAGCAGTTCTTC	CASSPGLAGGPSYEQFF
TRBV7-3	TRBJ1-2	NA	many	TGTGCCAGCAGCTTAACAGCTAACTATGGCTACACCTTC	CASSLTANYGYTF
TRBV5-6	TRBJ2-5	TRBD1	many	TGTGCCAGCAGCTTGCCTGGGACAGGGCAAGGGACCCAGTACTTC	CASSLPGTGQGTQYF
TRBV6-1	TRBJ2-2	NA	NA	TGTGCCAGTTTTGCTCCCCCGGGTGTGAACACCGGGGAGCTGTTTTTT	CASFAPPGVNTGELFF
TRBV7-3	TRBJ2-2	NA	many	TGTGCCAGCAGCTTAAGTTCCACGAACACCGGGGAGCTGTTTTTT	CASSLSSTNTGELFF
TRBV3-1	TRBJ1-2	NA	many	TGTGCCAGCAGCCAAGAGACCAGGGGAGGCTACACCTTC	CASSQETRGGYTF
TRBV7-9	TRBJ1-1	NA	many	TGTGCCAGCAGCTTAGCCCAAGAAGCTTTCTTT	CASSLAQEAFF
TRBV7-8	TRBJ1-2	NA	many	TGTGCCAGCAGCTTAGCAGGCCGGGCCTACACCTTC	CASSLAGRAYTF
TRBV9	TRBJ2-1	NA	many	TGTGCCAGCAGCGTGGGAGCGGCCTCCTACAATGAGCAGTTCTTC	CASSVGAASYNEQFF
TRBV20-1	TRBJ1-1	NA	few	TGCAGTGCTAGAGGGGGGGTGGGTTGGAACACTGAAGCTTTCTTT	CSARGGVGWNTEAFF
TRBV4-2	TRBJ1-1	TRBD1	NA	TGTGCCAGCAGCCCTGACAGGGGCCTATATTACACTGAAGCTTTCTTT	CASSPDRGLYYTEAFF
TRBV7-9	TRBJ2-7	NA	few	TGTGCCAGCCGGGGGCTTACGGACTACGAGCAGTACTTC	CASRGLTDYEQYF
TRBV15	TRBJ2-5	TRBD1	NA	TGTGCCACCAGCAGCCTAGGACAGGGTGAGACCCAGTACTTC	CATSSLGQGETQYF
TRBV2	TRBJ1-2	NA	many	TGTGCCAGCAGGGGGGGGACGGGGGCCTATGGCTACACCTTC	CASRGGTGAYGYTF
TRBV5-1	TRBJ2-1	NA	many	TGCGCCAGCAAACGCTCTAGTAGTGGGGGGCAAGGGGGATACAATGAGCAGTTCTTC	CASKRSSSGGQGGYNEQFF
TRBV3-1	TRBJ1-2	NA	many	TGTGCCAGCAGCCAAGGGGGAACAGGGCCTGATGGCTACACCTTC	CASSQGGTGPDGYTF
TRBV18	TRBJ2-3	NA	many	TGTGCCAGCTCCTCGGTCCCGGGGAAGGCCACAGATACGCAGTATTTT	CASSSVPGKATDTQYF
TRBV19	TRBJ2-3	NA	few	TGTGCCAGTATCGGAGATACGCAGTATTTT	CASIGDTQYF
TRBV20-1	TRBJ2-1	NA	many	TGCAGTGCTAGAGATCCGGGTATTCCAGTAGACGATGAGCAGTTCTTC	CSARDPGIPVDDEQFF
TRBV6-1	TRBJ2-2	NA	few	TGTGCCTGCGGTGAAGTCGGGACCCAAGGGGAGCTGTTTTTT	CACGEVGTQGELFF
TRBV7-3	TRBJ2-5	NA	NA	TGTGCCAGCAGCTTAATGGGGGGGGCCCAGGGGACCCAGTACTTC	CASSLMGGAQGTQYF
TRBV3-1	TRBJ2-4	TRBD2	few	TGTGCCAGCAGCCAAGTTAAAGGACTAGCGGAAAACATTCAGTACTTC	CASSQVKGLAENIQYF
TRBV2	TRBJ1-2	TRBD1	many	TGTGCCAGCAGTGTAACAGGGGGCTTTGGCTACACCTTC	CASSVTGGFGYTF
TRBV4-1	TRBJ2-7	TRBD2	many	TGCGCCAGCAGCCAAGGACTAGCGGCAGCCTACGAGCAGTACTTC	CASSQGLAAAYEQYF
TRBV6-1	TRBJ2-7	TRBD1	NA	TGTGCCAGCAGTGGGTTGGACAGGGGCTTCTACGAGCAGTACTTC	CASSGLDRGFYEQYF
TRBV28	TRBJ1-5	TRBD1	many	TGTGCCAGCAGGGGACAGGGGCGCAGGAATCAGCCCCAGCATTTT	CASRGQGRRNQPQHF
TRBV6-2/TRBV6-3	TRBJ2-5	TRBD1	NA	TGTGCCAGCAGTTACCGTGGACAGGGCCAAGAGACCCAGTACTTC	CASSYRGQGQETQYF
TRBV5-1	TRBJ2-3	NA	many	TGCGCCAGCAGCCTAGGGGGCGCGGGGGATACGCAGTATTTT	CASSLGGAGDTQYF
TRBV6-1	TRBJ2-7	NA	many	TGTGCCAGCAGCGACAGATACAGCTACGAGCAGTACTTC	CASSDRYSYEQYF
TRBV28	TRBJ1-6	NA	many	TGTGCCAGCAGTAACGATGGGACGGCAAATTCACCCCTCCACTTT	CASSNDGTANSPLHF
TRBV30	TRBJ2-7	TRBD1	NA	TGTGCCTGGAGTGGGGGGACAGGGCCAGGGGAGCAGTACTTC	CAWSGGTGPGEQYF
TRBV30	TRBJ1-5	NA	many	TGTGCCTGGAGTCTAGATAGCAATCAGCCCCAGCATTTT	CAWSLDSNQPQHF
TRBV28	TRBJ2-7	NA	many	TGTGCCAGCAGTTTGAGTTGGCGGGGGCTTGGCTACGAGCAGTACTTC	CASSLSWRGLGYEQYF